Listed below are T cell receptor beta chains from one sample, sequenced in a study of control samples from healthy donors and cancer patients. Generated by immunoSEQ multiplex PCR, the TCRdb table keeps only in-frame clones and is missing some. This table has more than 140,000 clones, more than 80% appearing once. Sequenced: blood. The receptor set was obtained from a man aged 18 to 35 in good health. CDR3s include the opening cysteine and the closing phenylalanine or tryptophan. The D gene is left open where the match is weak. The size of a clone is reported for some rows only, either as once, few or many, or as a class for expanded clones.

v_call,clone_size,d_call,j_call,cdr3_nt,cdr3_aa
TRBV20-1,.,.,TRBJ2-5,TGCAGTGCTAGTTCGGGCCCACAAGAGACCCAGTACTTC,CSASSGPQETQYF
TRBV7-9,.,.,TRBJ1-4,TGTGCCAGCAGCCCGCAGGGTGTCACTAATGAAAAACTGTTTTTT,CASSPQGVTNEKLFF
TRBV5-1,.,.,TRBJ2-7,TGCGCCAGCAGGCAGGGGACCGAGTCCTACGAGCAGTACTTC,CASRQGTESYEQYF
TRBV9,.,TRBD2,TRBJ2-4,TGTGCCAGCAGCGTAGAGGGACTAGCTGGAAACATTCAGTACTTC,CASSVEGLAGNIQYF
TRBV7-3,.,TRBD1,TRBJ1-2,TGTGCCAGCAGCTTAACTTGGCAGGGGGCAGGAGGCTACACCTTC,CASSLTWQGAGGYTF
TRBV19,.,TRBD1,TRBJ1-4,TGTGCCACCGGACAGGGAACTAATGAAAAACTGTTTTTT,CATGQGTNEKLFF
TRBV9,once,.,TRBJ2-6,TGTGCCAGCAGCGTAGATTTTTTGGGGGGAGTGGGCTCTGGGGCCAACGTCCTGACTTTC,CASSVDFLGGVGSGANVLTF
TRBV18,.,.,TRBJ1-4,TGTGCCAGCTCACCAGAGGGACTTAATGAAAAACTGTTTTTT,CASSPEGLNEKLFF
TRBV9,.,.,TRBJ2-3,TGTGCCAGCAGCGTAGCCGGGGCAGGAGATACGCAGTATTTT,CASSVAGAGDTQYF
TRBV3-1/TRBV3-2,.,TRBD1,TRBJ1-5,TGTGCCAGCAGCCCGGACAGGGTATCGCCCCAGCATTTT,CASSPDRVSPQHF
TRBV6-1,.,.,TRBJ1-5,TGTGCCAGCAGTGAACTGGCGGCTATTGGCAATCAGCCCCAGCATTTT,CASSELAAIGNQPQHF
TRBV30,.,.,TRBJ2-2,TGTGCCTGGAGACCCACAGCTATCACCGGGGAGCTGTTTTTT,CAWRPTAITGELFF
TRBV28,.,.,TRBJ2-7,TGTGCCAGCACTCTTACTTCCGGGGGATCCTACGAGCAGTACTTC,CASTLTSGGSYEQYF
TRBV3-1/TRBV3-2,few,.,TRBJ2-7,TGTGCCAGCAGCCAAGAGGGGGGCCTTTACGAGCAGTACTTC,CASSQEGGLYEQYF
TRBV9,.,.,TRBJ1-1,TGTGCCAGCAGCTCCCGCGGCATGAACACTGAAGCTTTCTTT,CASSSRGMNTEAFF
TRBV12-1,.,.,TRBJ2-3,TGTGCCAGCAGCCCACGCCTTTTACTAGCTAACAACACAGATACGCAGTATTTT,CASSPRLLLANNTDTQYF
TRBV6-6,.,TRBD1,TRBJ1-2,TGTGCCAGCAGTTACCAGACAGGGAACTATGGCTACACCTTC,CASSYQTGNYGYTF
TRBV19,.,TRBD1,TRBJ1-1,TGTGCCAGTAGATGGGGGACAGGGGATGCGAACACTGAAGCTTTCTTT,CASRWGTGDANTEAFF
TRBV9,.,.,TRBJ2-1,TGTGCCAGCAGCGTAGGACAGGACTGGTTCTTC,CASSVGQDWFF
TRBV9,.,TRBD1,TRBJ2-1,TGTGCCAGCAGCGTAGAGACAGGGGTACAAAATGAGCAGTTCTTC,CASSVETGVQNEQFF
TRBV6-6,.,.,TRBJ1-5,TGTGCCAGCATGGCCAGGCGCGGGAGCAATCAGCCCCAGCATTTT,CASMARRGSNQPQHF
TRBV5-5,once,TRBD2,TRBJ2-1,TGTGCCAGCAGCACGGGACTAGCGGGGGGCTCCTACAATGAGCAGTTCTTC,CASSTGLAGGSYNEQFF
TRBV30,.,.,TRBJ1-2,TGTGCCTGGAGTGTTGCCCGATATGGCTACACCTTC,CAWSVARYGYTF
TRBV19,.,.,TRBJ1-5,TGTGCCAGTAGTATTGGTAGTTATCAGCCCCAGCATTTT,CASSIGSYQPQHF
TRBV19,once,.,TRBJ1-1,TGTGCCAGTAGTACGGACATCACGAACACTGAAGCTTTCTTT,CASSTDITNTEAFF
TRBV6-1,.,.,TRBJ1-5,TGTGCCAGCAGTGACCCATCCCGGGGGCCCCAGCATTTT,CASSDPSRGPQHF
TRBV6-2/TRBV6-3,.,.,TRBJ2-7,TGTGCCAGCAGTTACTCGGAATTCTACGAGCAGTACTTC,CASSYSEFYEQYF
TRBV19,.,.,TRBJ1-6,TGTGCCAGTAGTATAGGTCGGAGGAGGGGGGATTCACCCCTCCACTTT,CASSIGRRRGDSPLHF
TRBV6-5,.,.,TRBJ2-7,TGTGCCAGCAGAGCGATATCAAAATCCTACGAGCAGTACTTC,CASRAISKSYEQYF
TRBV14,.,.,TRBJ1-1,TGTGCCAGCAGCCAGCCTGTGGGTGTGGCTTTCTTT,CASSQPVGVAFF
TRBV19,once,TRBD1,TRBJ2-5,TGTGCCAGTAGTATCCAGACAGGGCAAGAGACCCAGTACTTC,CASSIQTGQETQYF
TRBV3-1/TRBV3-2,.,.,TRBJ2-1,TGTGCCAGCAGCCAAGGACACCTCTACAATGAGCAGTTCTTC,CASSQGHLYNEQFF
TRBV3-1/TRBV3-2,.,.,TRBJ1-6,TGTGCCAGCAGCCCGTTGAGCTCCTATAATTCACCCCTCCACTTT,CASSPLSSYNSPLHF
TRBV12-3/TRBV12-4,.,.,TRBJ1-1,TGTGCCAGCAGCTCAGACTGGGACTCTGAAGCTTTCTTT,CASSSDWDSEAFF
TRBV5-1,few,.,TRBJ1-2,TGCGCCAGCAGCTTGGGGGGCAACTATGGCTACACCTTC,CASSLGGNYGYTF
TRBV30,.,TRBD1,TRBJ1-2,TGTGCCTGGAGCGGGGACAGGGGGACTCATGGCTACACCTTC,CAWSGDRGTHGYTF
TRBV27,.,.,TRBJ1-1,TGTGCCAGCAGGGCCCTGGGGAACACTGAAGCTTTCTTT,CASRALGNTEAFF
TRBV9,.,.,TRBJ1-2,TGTGCCAGCAGTCTGTCCGGGACACTCTATGGCTACACCTTC,CASSLSGTLYGYTF
TRBV6-5,.,.,TRBJ1-1,TGTGCCAGCTCCCGGGGGGGGGCCACTGAAGCTTTCTTT,CASSRGGATEAFF
TRBV5-6,.,.,TRBJ2-5,TGTGCCAGCAGCTTCAAACTGAACCAAGAGACCCAGTACTTC,CASSFKLNQETQYF
TRBV5-4,.,.,TRBJ1-2,TGTGCCAGCAGCTTGGAGGCGAGCGGCTACACCTTC,CASSLEASGYTF
TRBV2,.,TRBD1,TRBJ1-2,TGTGCCAGCAATAGGGGGCTAAACTATGGCTACACCTTC,CASNRGLNYGYTF
TRBV6-5,.,.,TRBJ1-1,TGTGCCAGCTTTTCGGAGACTGAAGCTTTCTTT,CASFSETEAFF
TRBV5-6,.,TRBD1,TRBJ1-4,TGTGCCAGCAGCTGGAAGACAGGGAACGAAAAACTGTTTTTT,CASSWKTGNEKLFF
TRBV14,.,.,TRBJ2-7,TGTGCCAGCAGACAAACGGGGGCAGACGAGCAGTACTTC,CASRQTGADEQYF
TRBV5-1,.,TRBD1,TRBJ2-1,TGCGCCAGTGGGGTCAACGGACAGGACAATGAGCAGTTCTTC,CASGVNGQDNEQFF
TRBV20-1,.,.,TRBJ2-4,TGCAGTGCTAGTTTAGAGCTAGCCAAAAACATTCAGTACTTC,CSASLELAKNIQYF
TRBV28,.,TRBD1,TRBJ2-7,TGTGCCAGCACCCCTGGGGACAGGGAAGACTTACACTACGAGCAGTACTTC,CASTPGDREDLHYEQYF
TRBV5-4,few,.,TRBJ2-2,TGTGCCAGCAGCTTGGCCGCTGGTTCCGGGGAGCTGTTTTTT,CASSLAAGSGELFF
TRBV6-5,.,TRBD1,TRBJ1-2,TGTGCCAGCAGTTACAGGGGGCGCCCCGGTGGCTACACCTTC,CASSYRGRPGGYTF
TRBV10-3,.,TRBD1,TRBJ2-1,TGTGCCATCAGTGACTGGACAGGGGGATACAATGAGCAGTTCTTC,CAISDWTGGYNEQFF
TRBV13,once,.,TRBJ1-4,TGTGCCAGCAGCGTCGCGAGGGCCACAACTAATGAAAAACTGTTTTTT,CASSVARATTNEKLFF
TRBV30,.,.,TRBJ1-6,TGTGCCTGGAGTAGATTATCGGTTAACTATAATTCACCCCTCCACTTT,CAWSRLSVNYNSPLHF
TRBV5-1,.,TRBD2,TRBJ2-1,TGCGCCAGCAGCCCGGCCACCGGGACTACCTTCTTCAATGAGCAGTTCTTC,CASSPATGTTFFNEQFF
TRBV4-3,.,.,TRBJ1-3,TGCGCCAGCAGCCAAGGGGAACGGGCCTTGGGGATATATTTT,CASSQGERALGIYF
TRBV25-1,.,.,TRBJ2-1,TGTGCCAGCAGCCCTATGCCGCAGGGCTCCTACAATGAGCAGTTCTTC,CASSPMPQGSYNEQFF
TRBV2,.,TRBD2,TRBJ2-3,TGTGCCAGCAGTCTACTAACTAGCGGGGGGGCGAATACGCAGTATTTT,CASSLLTSGGANTQYF
TRBV4-1,.,TRBD1,TRBJ1-2,TGCGCCAGCAGCCAACCGAGACAGGGGACGGGTGGCTACACCTTC,CASSQPRQGTGGYTF
TRBV20-1,.,.,TRBJ2-7,TGCAGTGCTGGGGGACGGGGCGCACGGAACTTC,CSAGGRGARNF